This T cell receptor (beta chain) was captured in a study of response to subunit inactivated influenza vaccine. TCRdb processed the RT-PCR reads anew with MiXCR; each CDR3 protein has one entry. The table shows around 570,000 distinct CDR3 sequences, with about 7.6% occurring only once. General study findings and limits: The authors put forward the suggestion that each seasonal influenza vaccination may bring in only a limited number of new T cells.

Unmatched junction bases numbered 3, after V lost 0 bases and J lost 6 bases. This CDR3 has 14 residues. Germline CDR1 and CDR2: DFQATT and SNEGSKA (reference sequence). Many counts were recorded for this clonotype. Its matching antigen is unknown. This receptor was taken from a man in his fifties or sixties who received an inactivated influenza vaccine. The rearrangement joins TRBV20-1 to TRBJ2-7; 12 bases are a match to TRBD2. Specimen: PBMCs from blood, collected around 25 months after vaccination. The CDR3 protein is CSARDPSGRGEQYF. The CDR3 DNA reads TGCAGTGCTAGAGATCCTAGCGGGAGGGGCGAGCAGTACTTC.